The source of this T cell receptor (beta chain) is a study of a mutant IDH1 vaccine in newly diagnosed glioma. Overall study context: Standard pretreatment was either radiotherapy, temozolomide, or, for most, radiochemotherapy with temozolomide.

A remark on this clone: Its specificity is unknown.

The sample's time point: week 23, last vaccination. Vaccine doses each comprised 300 ug of mutant IDH1 20-mer peptide, with topical imiquimod. General observations from the study: Vaccination induced immune responses in around 94% of patients.

Sequencing was performed with immunoSEQ multiplex PCR; in TCRdb, only in-frame clones are kept and a portion is missing. The data show tens of thousands of clones, under 90% seen once. V lost 3 bases, J lost 3 bases, and 11 bases lay in between. CDR1 is LNHDA and CDR2 is SQIVND in the germline V gene (reference sequence). The CDR3 runs to 14 residues. The receptor comes from a man between 18 and 29 years old with glioma. The chain combines TRBV19 with TRBJ1-1; no clear D. The sequencing used PBMCs, collected from a glioma patient whose treatment included an IDH1 peptide vaccine. The CDR3: CASSIRGTDTEAFF. CDR3 nucleotides: TGTGCCAGTAGTATCCGGGGTACGGACACTGAAGCTTTCTTT. Full variable domain (outside the CDR3, taken from reference TRBV19 and TRBJ1-1): DGGITQSPKYLFRKEGQNVTLSCEQNLNHDAMYWYRQDPGQGLRLIYYSQIVNDFQKGDIAEGYSVSREKKESFPLTVTSAQKNPTAFYLCASSIRGTDTEAFFGQGTRLTVV.